The 18 T cell receptor beta chains reported below all come from one sample, sequenced in a study of regulatory T cells in long-lasting Graves disease. Stated time point: persistent/refractory GD, antithyroid drugs over 5 years with positive TRAb. RNA extracted from PBMCs served as the sequencing template. Assembly of TCR beta libraries relied on iRepertoire HTBI primers together with Arm-PCR of CDR3 regions. Each CDR3 protein is one row after TCRdb ran MiXCR on the multiplex PCR reads. The data show more than 650,000 distinct CDR3 sequences, 25% to 35% seen once. This material consisted of peripheral blood mononuclear cells (PBMCs), taken when the disease was refractory, from a patient treated with antithyroid drugs. These receptors were obtained from a female donor with Graves disease.

This sequence joins TRBV20-1 and TRBJ2-5; 7 nucleotides align to TRBD2. Unmatched junction bases numbered 10, after V lost 5 bases and J lost 4 bases. Germline V gene lookup returns CDR1 DFQATT and CDR2 SNEGSKA (reference sequence). The length of the CDR3 is 14 residues. The CDR3 nucleotides are TGCAGTGCTCCGATGGGAGGGCCAAGAGAGACCCAGTACTTC. This gives the protein CSAPMGGPRETQYF.

The V and J genes are TRBV7-9 and TRBJ1-2; D gene uncertain. The CDR3 loop spans 13 amino acids. CDR1 SEHNR and CDR2 FQNEAQ come from the germline V gene (reference sequence). Trimming pared 1 base from V and 3 bases from J, leaving 6 bases between. DNA for the CDR3: TGTGCCAGCAGCTTAGATACGGACTATGGCTACACCTTC. Amino acid sequence: CASSLDTDYGYTF.

This clonotype was seen more than once but under ten times. V is TRBV6-1 and J is TRBJ1-6; 7 bases line up with TRBD1. The germline V gene encodes CDR1 MNHNS and CDR2 SASEGT. V shed 6 bases, J shed 5 bases, and the junction held 4 bases outside the gene matches. This CDR3 has 14 amino acids. The CDR3 loop is CASRGQADNSPLHF. The CDR3 DNA is TGTGCCAGCAGAGGACAGGCCGATAATTCACCCCTCCACTTT.

V gene TRBV6-1 combines with J gene TRBJ1-5; 12 positions match TRBD1. This CDR3 spans 18 amino acids. V was clipped by 8 bases and J by 0 bases; unmatched bases: 11. The germline CDR1 and CDR2 sequences are MNHNS and SASEGT. CDR3 in DNA: TGTGCCAGCCGGGACAGGGGGCCCTTAGACTATAGCAATCAGCCCCAGCATTTT. Protein sequence: CASRDRGPLDYSNQPQHF.

In its sample, this clonotype was seen a few times. V and J are TRBV6-1 and TRBJ1-1, with TRBD1 matching 7 bases. The CDR3 is made up of 14 amino acids. J was trimmed by 1 base and V by 10 bases; bases with no gene match: 9. CDR1 MNHNS and CDR2 SASEGT come from the germline V gene. CDR3 region: CAIGRGSGNTEAFF. The CDR3 nucleotides are TGTGCCATCGGCAGGGGGAGTGGGAACACTGAAGCTTTCTTT.

This chain connects TRBV6-2 or TRBV6-3 to TRBJ1-1; possible D gene TRBD1, 5 bases. Germline CDR1 MNHEY, CDR2 SVGEGT. V gave up 0 bases and J gave up 1 base, with 24 bases separating them. The CDR3 is 20 amino acids. The CDR3 DNA is TGTGCCAGCAGTTACTCAGTATCGGAACCCGGGCTAGGGGCGAACACTGAAGCTTTCTTT. Its protein is CASSYSVSEPGLGANTEAFF.

This chain joins TRBV7-3 and TRBJ1-2; 12 bases match TRBD1. The CDR3 loop spans 17 amino acids. Germline V gene lookup returns CDR1 SGHTA and CDR2 FQGTGA. Trimming at V came to 5 bases and at J to 3 bases, leaving 10 bases not matched to a gene. The CDR3 nucleotides read TGTGCCAGCAGCAAGGGACAGGGGGCTTCGCCTCACTATGGCTACACCTTC. It encodes CASSKGQGASPHYGYTF. The complete variable domain, with remaining parts taken from reference TRBV7-3 and TRBJ1-2, reads GAGVSQTPSNKVTEKGKYVELRCDPISGHTALYWYRQSLGQGPEFLIYFQGTGAADDSGLPNDRFFAVRPEGSVSTLKIQRTERGDSAVYLCASSKGQGASPHYGYTFGSGTRLTVV.

About this clonotype itself: A junction boundary mismatches the germline segment, possibly from a read error. V is TRBV7-9 and J is TRBJ1-5; tentative D call: TRBD1 (5 bases). The CDR3 totals 13 residues. Germline V gives CDR1 SEHNR, CDR2 FQNEAQ (reference sequence). The CDR3 DNA follows: TGTGCCAGCAGTCCCGCCTTCGGCGGGGGAAGGGTTTTT. Protein product: CASSPAFGGGRVF. Variable domain in full (rest from reference TRBV7-9 and TRBJ1-5): DTGVSQNPRHKITKRGQNVTFRCDPISEHNRLYWYRQTLGQGPEFLTYFQNEAQLEKSRLLSDRFSAERPKGSFSTLEIQRTEQGDSAMYLCASSPAFGGGRVFGDGTRLSIL.

The chain combines TRBV6-1 with TRBJ2-7, with unresolved D. CDR3 length: 15 amino acids. The germline V gene encodes CDR1 MNHNS and CDR2 SASEGT. The V end lost 3 bases, the J end lost 0 bases, and 12 bases lay between the germline ends. The CDR3 DNA reads as TGTGCCAGCAGTGAGGACCTCCCCCCCTCCTACGAGCAGTACTTC. Its protein product is CASSEDLPPSYEQYF.

The J gene is TRBJ1-2, the V gene TRBV29-1; 10 bases agree with TRBD1. Germline assignment: CDR1 SQVTM and CDR2 ANQGSEA. The CDR3 is 14 residues long. Trimming at V came to 2 bases and at J to 2 bases, leaving 2 bases not matched to a gene. The CDR3: CSVEWGQGNYGYTF. The DNA for the CDR3 is TGCAGCGTTGAATGGGGACAGGGGAACTATGGCTACACCTTC.

Only a few counts were recorded for this clonotype. The chain employs TRBV6-1 and TRBJ2-7; possibly TRBD1 for D (5 bases). Per germline, CDR1 MNHNS and CDR2 SASEGT. The CDR3 totals 14 residues. The V end was cut by 6 bases, the J end by 3 bases, with 15 bases between. The CDR3 sequence: CASRLQDTVYEQYF. CDR3 sequence (DNA): TGTGCCAGCAGACTTCAGGACACCGTCTACGAGCAGTACTTC.

This rearrangement joins TRBV20-1 to TRBJ2-5; 7 bases are shared with TRBD2. Per germline, CDR1 DFQATT and CDR2 SNEGSKA (reference sequence). The length of the CDR3 is 12 residues. The CDR3 DNA sequence: TGCGGGGGAGGGTCAGAGGGAGAGACCCAGTACTTC. Protein: CGGGSEGETQYF.

The rearrangement joins TRBV25-1 to TRBJ2-2; D perhaps matches TRBD1 (5 bases). This CDR3 is 13 amino acids long. The V gene's germline CDR1 is MGHDK and CDR2 SYGVNS. Trimming took off 7 bases at V and 3 bases at J, with 9 bases between the two ends. CDR3 amino acids: CASKTGYTGELFF. CDR3 coding DNA: TGTGCCAGCAAAACAGGATACACCGGGGAGCTGTTTTTT.

Remarks on this clonotype: A much larger clone lies a single base off, so this may be a read error. The chain carries TRBV10-3 and TRBJ1-2; perhaps TRBD1 as D (5 bases). Germline V gene sequence: CDR1 ENHRY, CDR2 SYGVKD. The length of the CDR3 is 12 residues. The CDR3 here is CATSQGGYGYTF. DNA for the CDR3: TGTGCCACCAGTCAGGGAGGCTATGGCTACACCTTC.

This clonotype was seen once. The chain joins TRBV15 to TRBJ1-6; D is possibly TRBD1 (6 bases). The CDR3 is made up of 15 amino acids. Trimming took off 0 bases at V and 7 bases at J, with 10 bases between the two ends. Germline loops: CDR1 LNHNV, CDR2 YYDKDF (reference sequence). CDR3 bases: TGTGCCACCAGCAGAGATGGCCAGGGGAATTCACCCCTCCACTTT. Amino acid sequence: CATSRDGQGNSPLHF.

This clonotype was counted a few times. The chain couples TRBV7-2 to TRBJ1-1; D is unclear. The germline V gene encodes CDR1 SGHTA and CDR2 FQGNSA. V was clipped by 1 base and J by 6 bases, with 6 bases between them. The CDR3 has 12 amino acids. The CDR3, as DNA: TGTGCCAGCAGCTTAGGGAAACCTGAAGCTTTCTTT. This translates into CASSLGKPEAFF.

V gene TRBV5-6 combines with J gene TRBJ2-5; no clear D gene. The CDR3 is 14 residues long. CDR1 SGHDT and CDR2 YYEEEE come from the germline V gene. The V and J ends lost 1 base and 8 bases respectively, with 15 bases between them. CDR3 DNA sequence: TGTGCCAGCAGCTTGTTCCCCCCACAGAACACCCAGTACTTC. Residues: CASSLFPPQNTQYF.

This chain uses TRBV7-3 with TRBJ1-2; tentatively, D is TRBD1 (5 bases). V gave up 5 bases and J gave up 6 bases, with 25 bases separating them. The V gene's germline CDR1 is SGHTA and CDR2 FQGTGA. The CDR3 is made up of 17 amino acids. DNA for the CDR3: TGTGCCAGCAGCCCAACCCCGCTAGGCAGGGATTTCGATGGCTACACCTTC. Translated, it gives CASSPTPLGRDFDGYTF. Combining the CDR3 with reference TRBV7-3 and TRBJ1-2 gives the whole variable domain GAGVSQTPSNKVTEKGKYVELRCDPISGHTALYWYRQSLGQGPEFLIYFQGTGAADDSGLPNDRFFAVRPEGSVSTLKIQRTERGDSAVYLCASSPTPLGRDFDGYTFGSGTRLTVV.